A single count supports the clone carrying this T cell receptor (beta chain). This sample is drawn from a study of blood T cell repertoires in COVID-19. The overall study: Acute and convalescent COVID-19 specimens originated in the United States, Italy and Spain.

Study processing details: Reference gene primer amplification gave estimated nucleated cell counts. Profiling relied on immunoSEQ multiplex PCR, and the TCRdb table lists in-frame clones only, not all of them. The V and J calls and clone size were taken over from that table, and D and trimming were inferred from the DNA. The data contain 70,000 to 95,000 clones, 65% to 85% of them seen just once; the ten biggest clones take up 1.8%. The CDR3 extends over 12 amino acids. V lost 7 bases to trimming and J lost 7 bases, with 16 bases between them. Germline-derived CDR1 and CDR2 are GTSNPN and SVGIG (reference sequence).

V usage is TRBV30 and J usage is TRBJ1-1; no reliable D call. The receptor was isolated from a woman aged 55-70 years with acute or convalescent COVID-19. The sample comprised peripheral blood. CDR3 in amino acids: CAFGRSRGEAFF. The CDR3 nucleotides read TGTGCCTTTGGAAGGAGCCGGGGTGAAGCTTTCTTT.